One and the same sample provided the 2 T cell receptor beta chains below, sequenced in a study of response to subunit inactivated influenza vaccine. TCRdb ran MiXCR on the RT-PCR reads and lists one entry per CDR3 protein. Here the sample spans fewer than 600,000 distinct CDR3 sequences, approximately 7.7% being singletons. Sequencing was performed on PBMCs from blood, taken 23 months after vaccination. These TCRs come from a man between 50 and 69 years old who received an inactivated influenza vaccine.

This clonotype came up many times. The rearrangement links TRBV10-3 to TRBJ1-2, with D hard to call. V was pared by 5 bases and J by 4 bases, with 14 bases between. The V gene's germline CDR1 is ENHRY and CDR2 SYGVKD. The CDR3 spans 14 residues. This CDR3 is CAISIRSEGYGYTF. CDR3 in DNA: TGTGCCATCAGTATAAGATCAGAGGGCTATGGCTACACCTTC.

This clonotype occurred a few times. The rearrangement uses TRBV5-1 and TRBJ1-1; 7 bases are shared with TRBD1. V gave up 4 bases and J gave up 1 base; unmatched junction bases: 7. The CDR3 has 15 amino acids. The germline CDR1 and CDR2 sequences are SGHRS and YFSETQ. The CDR3 DNA is TGCGCCAGCAGCGAAGGGGGCAGGGGGAACACTGAAGCTTTCTTT. Its protein is CASSEGGRGNTEAFF. Full variable domain (missing parts from reference TRBV5-1 and TRBJ1-1): KAGVTQTPRYLIKTRGQQVTLSCSPISGHRSVSWYQQTPGQGLQFLFEYFSETQRNKGNFPGRFSGRQFSNSRSEMNVSTLELGDSALYLCASSEGGRGNTEAFFGQGTRLTVV.